This is a list of T cell receptor beta chains from one sample in a study of T cell repertoires in cytomegalovirus infection. TCRdb fed the reads into MiXCR, producing one record per CDR3 protein. The table lists about 680,000 distinct CDR3 sequences, more than 20% of them singletons. The source material was CD8+ T cells from PBMCs. Receptors originate from a human donor in good health (CMV status not recorded). Some clones in this sample may be carry-over from other donors' samples. The CDR3 runs from the conserved cysteine through the conserved F or W. D genes are given only for firm matches. Clone sizes are given selectively: once, few, many, or a class where the clone is expanded.

V gene: TRBV29-1; D gene: -; clone size: once; CDR3 protein: CSVEEYMGDTQYF
V gene: TRBV6-8; D gene: -; clone size: -; CDR3 protein: CASTWFGHNEQFF
V gene: TRBV4-1; D gene: -; clone size: -; CDR3 protein: CASSQVTGTQFF
V gene: TRBV6-1; D gene: -; clone size: few; CDR3 protein: CASTRRGNQYNEQFF
V gene: TRBV15; D gene: -; clone size: -; CDR3 protein: CATSRGRAPKIYSNQPQHF
V gene: TRBV20-1; D gene: -; clone size: -; CDR3 protein: CSARPRSANYGYTF
V gene: TRBV5-6; D gene: TRBD2; clone size: few; CDR3 protein: CASSPGGDIQYF
V gene: TRBV19; D gene: -; clone size: -; CDR3 protein: CASTPPGPGTEAFF
V gene: TRBV28; D gene: TRBD1; clone size: -; CDR3 protein: CASTIPLQGAGTGELFF
V gene: TRBV6-2/TRBV6-3; D gene: TRBD2; clone size: few; CDR3 protein: CASSYSLESGGADTQYF
V gene: TRBV6-5; D gene: -; clone size: few; CDR3 protein: CASRSPRGHTEAFF
V gene: TRBV19; D gene: -; clone size: -; CDR3 protein: CATGGNTEAFF
V gene: TRBV20-1; D gene: -; clone size: -; CDR3 protein: CSSTSWGLATMQYF
V gene: TRBV19; D gene: -; clone size: -; CDR3 protein: CASSLLPGRWIGYTF
V gene: TRBV6-5; D gene: -; clone size: -; CDR3 protein: CASSYSSGGEQYF
V gene: TRBV20-1; D gene: -; clone size: few; CDR3 protein: CSARDNIDQPQHF
V gene: TRBV6-6; D gene: -; clone size: -; CDR3 protein: CASSYSNVPGSIQYF
V gene: TRBV7-6; D gene: TRBD1; clone size: many; CDR3 protein: CASSHRGNMNTEAFF
V gene: TRBV27; D gene: -; clone size: -; CDR3 protein: CASGKFSGNTEAFF
V gene: TRBV6-2/TRBV6-3; D gene: TRBD1; clone size: -; CDR3 protein: CASRPHDRAGSNQPQHF
V gene: TRBV4-3; D gene: -; clone size: few; CDR3 protein: CASSQDLSDTQYF
V gene: TRBV2; D gene: TRBD2; clone size: -; CDR3 protein: CASDLASGGAYEQFF
V gene: TRBV4-1; D gene: TRBD2; clone size: -; CDR3 protein: CASSQDLGGFIVAGGLDNTQYF
V gene: TRBV7-9; D gene: -; clone size: -; CDR3 protein: CASSFWDLEGNEQFF
V gene: TRBV2; D gene: -; clone size: -; CDR3 protein: CASTVTEAFF
V gene: TRBV6-2/TRBV6-3; D gene: -; clone size: -; CDR3 protein: CASSRSSDTQYF
V gene: TRBV6-2/TRBV6-3; D gene: -; clone size: few; CDR3 protein: CASTPGLGYKNIQYF
V gene: TRBV7-9; D gene: TRBD2; clone size: many; CDR3 protein: CASSRILAGGRNEQFF
V gene: TRBV12-3/TRBV12-4; D gene: -; clone size: -; CDR3 protein: CANSLGVSAEAFF
V gene: TRBV11-2; D gene: -; clone size: few; CDR3 protein: CASSLIASVGDTQYF
V gene: TRBV7-9; D gene: -; clone size: many; CDR3 protein: CASSLGGDGFTQYF
V gene: TRBV6-2/TRBV6-3; D gene: -; clone size: many; CDR3 protein: CASSYGDTQYF
V gene: TRBV7-8; D gene: TRBD1; clone size: many; CDR3 protein: CASSGGQGRNQPQHF
V gene: TRBV7-4; D gene: -; clone size: -; CDR3 protein: CASRLGGLITDTQYF
V gene: TRBV20-1; D gene: -; clone size: -; CDR3 protein: CSASDGYDTEAFF
V gene: TRBV28; D gene: TRBD2; clone size: -; CDR3 protein: CASSLGLAGREDTQYF
V gene: TRBV7-2; D gene: TRBD1; clone size: many; CDR3 protein: CASSIQDRVADEQFF
V gene: TRBV29-1; D gene: TRBD1; clone size: -; CDR3 protein: CSVEHRDRAYYEQYF
V gene: TRBV7-8; D gene: -; clone size: many; CDR3 protein: CASSLGRQGGQETQYF
V gene: TRBV12-5; D gene: TRBD1; clone size: -; CDR3 protein: CASGVGQGTYNEQFF
V gene: TRBV5-1; D gene: -; clone size: -; CDR3 protein: CASLVGTEAFF
V gene: TRBV7-2; D gene: -; clone size: many; CDR3 protein: CASSLRVLGPMREQFF
V gene: TRBV7-9; D gene: -; clone size: -; CDR3 protein: CASSPGPAADTQYF
V gene: TRBV25-1; D gene: TRBD2; clone size: few; CDR3 protein: CASSEIRTSANTGELFF
V gene: TRBV20-1; D gene: TRBD2; clone size: many; CDR3 protein: CSARDLAGDYNEQFF
V gene: TRBV12-3/TRBV12-4; D gene: TRBD2; clone size: -; CDR3 protein: CANSPIAGGDPTHTDTQYF
V gene: TRBV7-9; D gene: TRBD1; clone size: -; CDR3 protein: CASSWGQGPYNEQFF
V gene: TRBV20-1; D gene: -; clone size: few; CDR3 protein: CSARSGLAGRWAQETQYF
V gene: TRBV29-1; D gene: -; clone size: -; CDR3 protein: CSVEDLTAYGYTF
V gene: TRBV6-2/TRBV6-3; D gene: -; clone size: many; CDR3 protein: CASLNVLNYGYTF
V gene: TRBV14; D gene: -; clone size: -; CDR3 protein: CASSQDRGLRTDTQYF
V gene: TRBV7-8; D gene: TRBD2; clone size: few; CDR3 protein: CASSSPGLAGGGNEQFF
V gene: TRBV7-3; D gene: -; clone size: few; CDR3 protein: CASSFPPLRGGYNEQFF
V gene: TRBV29-1; D gene: -; clone size: -; CDR3 protein: CSVSQGNEQFF
V gene: TRBV27; D gene: TRBD1; clone size: -; CDR3 protein: CASSLGGRDRNYGYTF
V gene: TRBV27; D gene: -; clone size: -; CDR3 protein: CASRPLGDQPQHF